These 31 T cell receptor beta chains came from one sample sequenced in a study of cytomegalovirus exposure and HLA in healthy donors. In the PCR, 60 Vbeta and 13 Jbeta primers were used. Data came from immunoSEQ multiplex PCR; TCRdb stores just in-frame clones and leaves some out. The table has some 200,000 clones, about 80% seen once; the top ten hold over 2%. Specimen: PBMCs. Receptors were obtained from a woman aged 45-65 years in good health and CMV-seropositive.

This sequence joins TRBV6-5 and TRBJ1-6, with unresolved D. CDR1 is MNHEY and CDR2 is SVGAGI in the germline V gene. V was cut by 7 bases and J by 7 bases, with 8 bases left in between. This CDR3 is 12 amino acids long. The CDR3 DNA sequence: TGTGCCAGCACCAATAGAAATTCACCCCTCCACTTT. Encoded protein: CASTNRNSPLHF.

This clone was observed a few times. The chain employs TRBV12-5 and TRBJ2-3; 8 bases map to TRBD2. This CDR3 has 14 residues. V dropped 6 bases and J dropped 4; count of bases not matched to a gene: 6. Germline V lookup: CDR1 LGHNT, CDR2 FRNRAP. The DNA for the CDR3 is TGTGCTAGTGGCGACTCGGGGGGGCCAGATACGCAGTATTTT. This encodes CASGDSGGPDTQYF.

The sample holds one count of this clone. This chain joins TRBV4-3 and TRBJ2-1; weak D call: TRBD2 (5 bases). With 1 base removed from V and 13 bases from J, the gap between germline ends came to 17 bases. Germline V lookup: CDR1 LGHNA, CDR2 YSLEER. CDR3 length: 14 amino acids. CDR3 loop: CASSQGRSEARQFF. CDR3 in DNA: TGCGCCAGCAGCCAAGGGCGTAGCGAGGCCCGTCAGTTCTTC.

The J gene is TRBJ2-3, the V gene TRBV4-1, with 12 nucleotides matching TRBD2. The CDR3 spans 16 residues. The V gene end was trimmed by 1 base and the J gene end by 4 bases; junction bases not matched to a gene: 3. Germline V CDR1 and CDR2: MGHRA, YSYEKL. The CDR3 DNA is TGCGCCAGCAGCCAAGGGGCTAGCGGGGGGGCAGATACGCAGTATTTT. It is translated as CASSQGASGGADTQYF.

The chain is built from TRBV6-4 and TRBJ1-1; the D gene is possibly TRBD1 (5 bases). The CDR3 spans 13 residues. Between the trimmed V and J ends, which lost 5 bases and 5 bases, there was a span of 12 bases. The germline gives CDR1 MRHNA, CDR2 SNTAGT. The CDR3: CASSLDGGTEAFF. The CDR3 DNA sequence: TGTGCCAGCAGTTTGGACGGGGGAACTGAAGCTTTCTTT.

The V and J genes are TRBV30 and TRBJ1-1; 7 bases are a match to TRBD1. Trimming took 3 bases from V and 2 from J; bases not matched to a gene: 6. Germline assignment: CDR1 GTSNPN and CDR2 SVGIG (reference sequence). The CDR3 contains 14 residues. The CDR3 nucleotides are TGTGCCTGGAGCCACAGGGGATTCAACACTGAAGCTTTCTTT. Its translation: CAWSHRGFNTEAFF.

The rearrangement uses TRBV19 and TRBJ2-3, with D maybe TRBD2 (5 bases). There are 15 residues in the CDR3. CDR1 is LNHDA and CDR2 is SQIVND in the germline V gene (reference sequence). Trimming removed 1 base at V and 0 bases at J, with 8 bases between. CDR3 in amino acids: CASSIGRTSTDTQYF. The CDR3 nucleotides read TGTGCCAGTAGTATAGGCAGGACTAGCACAGATACGCAGTATTTT.

Here the CDR3 reads CATYRQGTEAFF. The CDR3 DNA reads as TGTGCCACCTACCGACAGGGCACTGAAGCTTTCTTT. The chain has TRBV6-5 and TRBJ1-1, with 7 bases aligning to TRBD1. This CDR3 has 12 amino acids. V was clipped by 10 bases and J by 4 bases; unmatched bases: 6. Germline loops: CDR1 MNHEY, CDR2 SVGAGI.

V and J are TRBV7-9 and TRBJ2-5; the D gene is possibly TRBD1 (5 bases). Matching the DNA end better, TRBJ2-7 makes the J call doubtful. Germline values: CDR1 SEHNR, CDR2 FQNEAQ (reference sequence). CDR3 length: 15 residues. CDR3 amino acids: CASSLGWQGGYEQYF. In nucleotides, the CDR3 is TGTGCCAGCAGCTTAGGTTGGCAGGGTGGATACGAGCAGTACTTC.

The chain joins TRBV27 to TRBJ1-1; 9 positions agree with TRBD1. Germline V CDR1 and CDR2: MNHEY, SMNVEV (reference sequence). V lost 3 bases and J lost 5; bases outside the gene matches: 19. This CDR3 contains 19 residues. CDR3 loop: CASSFAPWRQGGGGTEAFF. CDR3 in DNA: TGTGCCAGCAGTTTCGCCCCCTGGAGACAGGGGGGTGGAGGAACTGAAGCTTTCTTT.

CDR3 region: CASSPLGGYEQYF. CDR3 nucleotides: TGTGCCAGCAGCCCACTAGGCGGCTACGAGCAGTACTTC. The V and J genes are TRBV14 and TRBJ2-5; D possibly corresponds to TRBD2 (5 bases). The last part of the DNA fits TRBJ2-7 better; the J call may be wrong. This CDR3 is 13 amino acids long. The germline gives CDR1 SGHDN, CDR2 FVKESK.

The chain's CDR3 is CASSTLITGSKGNSPLHF. The CDR3 region has the DNA TGCGCCAGCAGCACGCTCATTACAGGGAGTAAGGGTAATTCACCCCTCCACTTT. V gene TRBV4-1 combines with J gene TRBJ1-6; TRBD1 might be the D (6 bases). The germline V gene has CDR1 MGHRA and CDR2 YSYEKL. There are 18 residues in the CDR3. Trimming took off 5 bases at V and 6 bases at J, with 23 bases between the two ends.

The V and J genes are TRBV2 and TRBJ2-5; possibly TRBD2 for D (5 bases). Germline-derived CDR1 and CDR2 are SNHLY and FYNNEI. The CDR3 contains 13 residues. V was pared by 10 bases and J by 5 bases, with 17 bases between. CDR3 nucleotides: TGTGCCACTTGTCCGGCCACGGGGGAGACCCAGTACTTC. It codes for CATCPATGETQYF.

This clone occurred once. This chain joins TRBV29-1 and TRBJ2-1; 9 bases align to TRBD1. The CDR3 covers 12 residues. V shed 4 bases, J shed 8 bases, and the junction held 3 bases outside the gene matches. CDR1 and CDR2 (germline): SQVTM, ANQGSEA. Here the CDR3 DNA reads TGCAGCGTTGTACAGGGGGCTCATGAGCAGTTCTTC. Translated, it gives CSVVQGAHEQFF.

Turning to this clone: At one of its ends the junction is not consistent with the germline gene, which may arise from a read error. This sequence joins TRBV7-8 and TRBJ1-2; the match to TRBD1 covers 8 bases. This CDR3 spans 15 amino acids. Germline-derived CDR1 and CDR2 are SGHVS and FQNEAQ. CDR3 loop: CASSLVVAGGYRYTF. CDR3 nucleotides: TGTGCCAGCAGCTTAGTTGTAGCAGGGGGCTATCGCTACACCTTC.

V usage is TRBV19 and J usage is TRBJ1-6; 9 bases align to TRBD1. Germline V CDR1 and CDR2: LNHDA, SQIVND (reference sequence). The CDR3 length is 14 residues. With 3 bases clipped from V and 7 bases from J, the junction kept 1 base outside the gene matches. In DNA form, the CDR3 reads TGTGCCAGTAGTATGGGACAGGGCAATTCACCCCTCCACTTT. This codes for CASSMGQGNSPLHF.

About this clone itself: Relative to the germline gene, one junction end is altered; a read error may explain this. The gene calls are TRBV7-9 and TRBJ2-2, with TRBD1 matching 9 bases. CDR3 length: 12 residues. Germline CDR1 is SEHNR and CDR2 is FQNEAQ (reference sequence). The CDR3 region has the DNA TGTTCCAGCAGACAGGGGGCCGGGGAGCTGTTTTTT. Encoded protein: CSSRQGAGELFF.

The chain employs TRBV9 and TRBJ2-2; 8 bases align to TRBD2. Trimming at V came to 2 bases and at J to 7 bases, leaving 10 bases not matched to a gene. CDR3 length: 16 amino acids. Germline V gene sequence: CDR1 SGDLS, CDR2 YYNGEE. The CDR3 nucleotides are TGTGCCAGCAGCGTTCCCCTCGGGGGGGTTGACGGGGAGCTGTTTTTT. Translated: CASSVPLGGVDGELFF.

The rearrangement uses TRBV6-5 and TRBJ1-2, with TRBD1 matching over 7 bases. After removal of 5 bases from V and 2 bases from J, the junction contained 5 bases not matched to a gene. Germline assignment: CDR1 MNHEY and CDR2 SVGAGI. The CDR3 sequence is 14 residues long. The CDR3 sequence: CASSRGGLNYGYTF. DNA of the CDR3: TGTGCCAGCAGTCGAGGGGGCCTAAACTATGGCTACACCTTC.

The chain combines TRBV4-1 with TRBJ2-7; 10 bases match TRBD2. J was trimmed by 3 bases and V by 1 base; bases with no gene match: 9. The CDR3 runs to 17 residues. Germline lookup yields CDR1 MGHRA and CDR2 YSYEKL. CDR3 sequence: CASSQAFLAGALYEQYF. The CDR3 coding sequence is TGCGCCAGCAGCCAAGCGTTCCTAGCGGGGGCTCTCTACGAGCAGTACTTC.

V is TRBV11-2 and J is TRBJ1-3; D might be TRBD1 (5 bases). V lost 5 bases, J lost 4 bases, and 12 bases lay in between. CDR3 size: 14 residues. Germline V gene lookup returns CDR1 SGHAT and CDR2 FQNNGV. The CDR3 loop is CASSQGAGGNTIYF. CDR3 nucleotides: TGTGCCAGCAGCCAGGGCGCGGGAGGAAACACCATATATTTT. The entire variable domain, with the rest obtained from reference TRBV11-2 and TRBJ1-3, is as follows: EAGVAQSPRYKIIEKRQSVAFWCNPISGHATLYWYQQILGQGPKLLIQFQNNGVVDDSQLPKDRFSAERLKGVDSTLKIQPAKLEDSAVYLCASSQGAGGNTIYFGEGSWLTVV.

The CDR3 sequence is CASSLGTSGGGGTQYF. The CDR3 nucleotides read TGCGCCAGCAGCTTGGGGACTAGCGGGGGCGGCGGTACGCAGTATTTT. This chain joins TRBV5-1 and TRBJ2-3, with 13 bases that match TRBD2. V lost 0 bases to trimming and J lost 8 bases; unmatched junction nucleotides: 6. The CDR3 contains 16 residues. The germline V gene encodes CDR1 SGHRS and CDR2 YFSETQ.

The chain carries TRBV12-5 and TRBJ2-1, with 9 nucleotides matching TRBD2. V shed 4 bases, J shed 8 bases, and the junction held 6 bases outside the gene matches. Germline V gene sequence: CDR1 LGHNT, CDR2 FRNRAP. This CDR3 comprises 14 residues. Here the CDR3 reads CASGYGGGAYEQFF. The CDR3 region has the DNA TGTGCTAGTGGTTACGGCGGGGGGGCCTATGAGCAGTTCTTC. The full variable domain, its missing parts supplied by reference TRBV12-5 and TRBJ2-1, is DARVTQTPRHKVTEMGQEVTMRCQPILGHNTVFWYRQTMMQGLELLAYFRNRAPLDDSGMPKDRFSAEMPDATLATLKIQPSEPRDSAVYFCASGYGGGAYEQFFGPGTRLTVL.

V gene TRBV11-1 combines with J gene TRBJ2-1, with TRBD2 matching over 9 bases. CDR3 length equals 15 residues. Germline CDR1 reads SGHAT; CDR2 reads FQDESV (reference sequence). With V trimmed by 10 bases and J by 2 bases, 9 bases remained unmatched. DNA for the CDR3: TGTGCCACCGGTACCATAGCGGGGGCCTACAATGAGCAGTTCTTC. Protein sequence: CATGTIAGAYNEQFF.

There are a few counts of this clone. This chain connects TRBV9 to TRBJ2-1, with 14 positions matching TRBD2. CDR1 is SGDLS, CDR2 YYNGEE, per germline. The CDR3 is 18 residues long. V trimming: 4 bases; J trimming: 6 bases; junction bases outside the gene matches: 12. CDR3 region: CASSRGLAGGRTANEQFF. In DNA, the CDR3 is TGTGCCAGCAGCCGAGGACTAGCGGGGGGTCGCACTGCCAATGAGCAGTTCTTC.

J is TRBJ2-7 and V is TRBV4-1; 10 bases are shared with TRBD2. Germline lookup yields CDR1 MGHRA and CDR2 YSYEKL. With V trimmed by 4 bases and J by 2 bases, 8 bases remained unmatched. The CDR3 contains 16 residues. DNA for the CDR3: TGCGCCAGCAGCCGCTCTAGCGGGGGCCCCCCCTACGAGCAGTACTTC. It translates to CASSRSSGGPPYEQYF.

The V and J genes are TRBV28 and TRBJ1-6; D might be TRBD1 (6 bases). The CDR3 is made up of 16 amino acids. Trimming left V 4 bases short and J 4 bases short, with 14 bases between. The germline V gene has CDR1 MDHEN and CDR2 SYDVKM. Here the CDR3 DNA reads TGTGCCAGCAGTTCACAGGGAGCGTTGTATAATTCACCCCTCCACTTT. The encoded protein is CASSSQGALYNSPLHF.

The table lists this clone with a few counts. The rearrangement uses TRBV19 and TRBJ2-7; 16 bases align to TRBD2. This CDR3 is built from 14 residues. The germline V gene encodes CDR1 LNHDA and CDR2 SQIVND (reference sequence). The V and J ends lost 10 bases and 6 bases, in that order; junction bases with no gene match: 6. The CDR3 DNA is TGTGCCACGTCGGGACTAGCGGGGGGGGGCGAGCAGTACTTC. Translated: CATSGLAGGGEQYF.

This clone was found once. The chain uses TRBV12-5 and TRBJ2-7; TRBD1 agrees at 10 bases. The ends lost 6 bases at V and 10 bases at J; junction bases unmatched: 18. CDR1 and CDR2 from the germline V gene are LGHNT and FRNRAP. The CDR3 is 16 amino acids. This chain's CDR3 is CASGPSFTRQGARQYF. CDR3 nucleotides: TGTGCTAGTGGCCCTTCCTTTACCCGACAGGGGGCAAGACAGTACTTC.

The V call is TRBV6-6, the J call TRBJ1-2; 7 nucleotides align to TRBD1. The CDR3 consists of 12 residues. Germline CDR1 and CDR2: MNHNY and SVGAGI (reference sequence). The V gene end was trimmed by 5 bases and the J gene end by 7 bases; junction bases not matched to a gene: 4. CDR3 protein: CASSTGEGGYTF. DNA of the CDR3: TGTGCCAGCAGTACAGGGGAAGGTGGCTACACCTTC.

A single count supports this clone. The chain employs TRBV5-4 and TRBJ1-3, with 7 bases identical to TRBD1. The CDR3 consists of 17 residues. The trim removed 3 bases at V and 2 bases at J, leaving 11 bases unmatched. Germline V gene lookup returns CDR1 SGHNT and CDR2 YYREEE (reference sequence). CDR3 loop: CASSSTTLRGAGNTIYF. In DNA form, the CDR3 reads TGTGCCAGCAGCTCAACCACTCTCAGGGGGGCTGGAAACACCATATATTTT.